Listed below are T cell receptor beta chains from one sample, sequenced in a study of OX40 agonist ivuxolimab in advanced cancers. The repertoire was sequenced with immunoSEQ multiplex PCR; TCRdb's copy has only in-frame clones and lacks some. Among about 50,000 clones listed, around four fifths were seen once. The starting material was CD4+ or CD8+ T cells sorted from blood, obtained in a trial of the OX40 agonist ivuxolimab. These receptors were obtained from an adult with an advanced solid tumor such as melanoma, head and neck, liver or kidney cancer. Both conserved end residues are part of each CDR3. The D gene is left open where the match is weak. Not every row has a clone size; where given, it reads once, few, many or a size class.

size | J | D | V | DNA | CDR3
few | TRBJ2-2 | NA | TRBV11-2 | TGTGCCAGCAGCTCCTTCAGACGAGAGAACACCGGGGAGCTGTTTTTT | CASSSFRRENTGELFF
few | TRBJ1-1 | NA | TRBV7-2 | TGTGCCAGCAGCTTAAATTCAGGGGAGGTCGAAGCTTTCTTT | CASSLNSGEVEAFF
NA | TRBJ1-5 | NA | TRBV14 | TGTGCCAGCAGCCAAGGGGGCCAGCCCCAGCATTTT | CASSQGGQPQHF
NA | TRBJ1-1 | TRBD1 | TRBV7-8 | TGTGCCAGCAGCTCTAGACAGGGCGTGAACACTGAAGCTTTCTTT | CASSSRQGVNTEAFF
NA | TRBJ2-1 | TRBD2 | TRBV11-3 | TGTGCCAGCAGCTTGGGGAGGGTCTACAATGAGCAGTTCTTC | CASSLGRVYNEQFF
NA | TRBJ2-2 | NA | TRBV19 | TGTGCCAGTAGTATAGCGACTACCGGGACGTTCCGAGTCCCTAAGTCCGGGGAGCTGTTTTTT | CASSIATTGTFRVPKSGELFF
NA | TRBJ2-5 | TRBD1 | TRBV5-6 | TGTGCCAGCAGCCTCACCGCCGGGACAGTCTCAGAGACCCAGTACTTC | CASSLTAGTVSETQYF
NA | TRBJ2-7 | TRBD2 | TRBV5-1 | TGCGCCAGCAGCAGAACTAGCGGGTCCACCTACGAGCAGTACTTC | CASSRTSGSTYEQYF
NA | TRBJ2-5 | TRBD1 | TRBV5-1 | TGCGCGAGCAGAGGGACAGGGGGGGCCCAAGAGACCCAGTACTTC | CASRGTGGAQETQYF
NA | TRBJ2-2 | NA | TRBV11-3 | TGTGCCAGCAGTAAAGGACAGTCTGTCGGGGAGCTGTTTTTT | CASSKGQSVGELFF
NA | TRBJ2-2 | TRBD2 | TRBV11-3 | TGTGCCAGCAGCTTACGTCTAGCGGGAGTAACCGGGGAGCTGTTTTTT | CASSLRLAGVTGELFF
once | TRBJ1-1 | NA | TRBV19 | TGTGCCAGTAGTATCAGGGGTTTCGAAGCTTTCTTT | CASSIRGFEAFF
few | TRBJ1-6 | TRBD1 | TRBV19 | TGTGCCAGTAGTCCCCAGGGGGCTTATAATTCACCCCTCCACTTT | CASSPQGAYNSPLHF
NA | TRBJ2-6 | TRBD1 | TRBV7-2 | TGTGCCAGCAGCTCCCCGGGACAGGGAATTGCTGGGGCCAACGTCCTGACTTTC | CASSSPGQGIAGANVLTF
NA | TRBJ2-7 | NA | TRBV6-6 | TGTGCCAGTTCAGGGGAGATTTACGAGCAGTACTTC | CASSGEIYEQYF
NA | TRBJ1-5 | TRBD1 | TRBV6-4 | TGTGCCAGCAGTGACTCAGGGACAGGGGGCAATCAGCCCCAGCATTTT | CASSDSGTGGNQPQHF
NA | TRBJ2-7 | NA | TRBV30 | TGTGCCTGGAGTCTGCAGACCTACGAGCAGTACTTC | CAWSLQTYEQYF
few | TRBJ2-7 | NA | TRBV7-9 | TGTGCCAGCAGCCCGGAGGCCTACGAGCAGTACTTC | CASSPEAYEQYF
NA | TRBJ2-2 | NA | TRBV7-2 | TGTGCCAGCAGCTTAAATCGGGGGACCTTTCACACCGGGGAGCTGTTTTTT | CASSLNRGTFHTGELFF
NA | TRBJ2-5 | NA | TRBV7-3 | TGTGCCAGCAGCTTAATGGAGGGCGCAGAGACCCAGTACTTC | CASSLMEGAETQYF
NA | TRBJ2-3 | NA | TRBV11-3 | TGTGCCAGCAGCTCGACAGCGCTCACAGATACGCAGTATTTT | CASSSTALTDTQYF
NA | TRBJ1-2 | NA | TRBV9 | TGTGCCAGCAGCGGGACAGAGATCCATGGCTACACCTTC | CASSGTEIHGYTF